This record looks at one TCR beta chain sequence and its context. Its antigen is undetermined. The read ends 3 residues early relative to the CDR3; the germline J gene fills the gap. This specimen belongs to a study of Tregs in tolerant kidney transplant recipients. Notes on the study in general: For some patients, primers changed over time, blocking nucleotide-level comparison. Donor-specific Treg expansion exceeded global Treg expansion in tolerant patients, suggesting antigen drive.

Thawed PBMCs were FACS-sorted into unstimulated CD4+CD25+CD127- regulatory T cells, CD4+CD25- non-regulatory cells, CD4 and CD8 cells. The CDR3 runs 16 residues. Trimming took off 5 bases at V and 10 bases at J, with 22 bases between the two ends. Sequencing used immunoSEQ multiplex PCR; TCRdb keeps in-frame clones, though not all of them. In all, the sample yields 48,000 or so clones. This TCR was sampled from a human donor who received a combined kidney and bone marrow transplant. Sequencing was performed on CD4+ T cells from blood, taken before the transplant. The chain carries TRBV5-3 and TRBJ1-6, with D tentatively TRBD1 (6 bases). TRBV5-3 counts as an open reading frame of uncertain function. The CDR3 sequence: CARSWGGQGRESPLHF. The covered CDR3 bases are TGTGCCAGAAGTTGGGGGGGGCAGGGAAGGGAATCACCC.